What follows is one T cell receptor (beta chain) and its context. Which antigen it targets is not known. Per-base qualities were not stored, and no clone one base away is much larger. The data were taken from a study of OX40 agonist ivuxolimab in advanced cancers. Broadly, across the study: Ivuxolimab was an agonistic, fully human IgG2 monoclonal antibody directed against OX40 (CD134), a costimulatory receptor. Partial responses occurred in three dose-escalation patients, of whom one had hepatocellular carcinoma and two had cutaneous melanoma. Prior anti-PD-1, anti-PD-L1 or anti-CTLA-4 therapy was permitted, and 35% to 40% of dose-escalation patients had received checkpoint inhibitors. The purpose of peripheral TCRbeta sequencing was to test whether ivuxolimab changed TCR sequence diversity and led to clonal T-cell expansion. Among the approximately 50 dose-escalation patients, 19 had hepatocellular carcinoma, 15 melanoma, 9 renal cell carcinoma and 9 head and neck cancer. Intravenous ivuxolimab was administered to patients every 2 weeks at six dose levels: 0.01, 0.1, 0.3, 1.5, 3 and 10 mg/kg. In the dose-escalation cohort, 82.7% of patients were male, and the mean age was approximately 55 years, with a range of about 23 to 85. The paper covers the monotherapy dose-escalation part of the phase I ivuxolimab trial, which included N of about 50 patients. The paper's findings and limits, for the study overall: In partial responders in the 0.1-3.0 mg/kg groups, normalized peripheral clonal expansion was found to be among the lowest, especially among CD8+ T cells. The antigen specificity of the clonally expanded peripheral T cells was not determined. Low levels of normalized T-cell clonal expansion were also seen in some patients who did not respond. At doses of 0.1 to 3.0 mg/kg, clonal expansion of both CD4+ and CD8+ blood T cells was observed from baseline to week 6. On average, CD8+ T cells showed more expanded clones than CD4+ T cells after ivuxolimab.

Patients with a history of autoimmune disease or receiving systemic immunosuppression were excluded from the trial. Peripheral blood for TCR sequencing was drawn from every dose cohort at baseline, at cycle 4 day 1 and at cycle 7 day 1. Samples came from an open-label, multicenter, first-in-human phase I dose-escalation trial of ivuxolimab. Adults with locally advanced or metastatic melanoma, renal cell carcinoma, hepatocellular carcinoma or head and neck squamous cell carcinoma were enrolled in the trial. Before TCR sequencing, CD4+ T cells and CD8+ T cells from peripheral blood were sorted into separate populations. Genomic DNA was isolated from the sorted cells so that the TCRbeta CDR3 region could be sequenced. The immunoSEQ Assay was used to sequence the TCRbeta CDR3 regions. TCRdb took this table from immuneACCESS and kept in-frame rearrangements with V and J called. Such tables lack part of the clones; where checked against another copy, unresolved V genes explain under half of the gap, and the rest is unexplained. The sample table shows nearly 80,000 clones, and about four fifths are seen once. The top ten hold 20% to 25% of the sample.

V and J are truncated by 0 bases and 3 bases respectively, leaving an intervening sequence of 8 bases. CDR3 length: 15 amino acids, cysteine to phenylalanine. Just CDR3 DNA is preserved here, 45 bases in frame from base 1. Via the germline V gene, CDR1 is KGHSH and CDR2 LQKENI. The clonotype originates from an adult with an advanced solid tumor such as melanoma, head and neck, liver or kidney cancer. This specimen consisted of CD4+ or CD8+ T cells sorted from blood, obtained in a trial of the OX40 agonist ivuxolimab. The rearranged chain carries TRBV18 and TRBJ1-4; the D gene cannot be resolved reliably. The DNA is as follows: TGTGCCAGCTCACCACCGGGCAGCTCTAATGAAAAACTGTTTTTT. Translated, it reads CASSPPGSSNEKLFF.